Each of the 30 T cell receptor beta chains below was sequenced from the same sample in a study of cytomegalovirus exposure and HLA in healthy donors. TCRdb keeps only in-frame clones here, not all; method: immunoSEQ multiplex PCR. The sample shows under 200,000 clones, 84% of them seen only once. The sample taken for sequencing was PBMCs. The receptors stem from a young man in good health and CMV-seropositive.

The V gene is TRBV14, the J gene TRBJ2-1; D ambiguous. The ends were cut back, 6 bases at V and 3 bases at J, with 6 bases in the middle. The CDR3 consists of 12 residues. Germline CDR1 is SGHDN and CDR2 is FVKESK. The CDR3 DNA follows: TGTGCCAGCAGTACAAGCTACAATGAGCAGTTCTTC. Its translation is CASSTSYNEQFF.

This chain uses TRBV7-3 with TRBJ1-6; D uncertain. The germline V gene has CDR1 SGHTA and CDR2 FQGTGA. The CDR3 extends over 13 amino acids. Trimming took off 4 bases at V and 10 bases at J, with 11 bases between the two ends. The CDR3 here is CASSSARGSPLHF. The CDR3 bases are TGTGCCAGCAGCTCGGCTAGAGGATCACCCCTCCACTTT.

The chain combines TRBV10-3 with TRBJ2-7; 9 bases fit TRBD2. Germline values: CDR1 ENHRY, CDR2 SYGVKD. The CDR3 covers 14 residues. The V and J ends lost 4 bases and 3 bases, in that order; junction bases with no gene match: 4. DNA for the CDR3: TGTGCCATCAGTGGACTAGCGGAGCTCTACGAGCAGTACTTC. This codes for CAISGLAELYEQYF.

This chain joins TRBV28 and TRBJ1-1; the match to TRBD1 covers 10 bases. V lost 5 bases to trimming and J lost 0 bases; unmatched junction nucleotides: 6. The germline V gene encodes CDR1 MDHEN and CDR2 SYDVKM. The CDR3 totals 16 residues. The CDR3: CASSTRDRGLNTEAFF. DNA for the CDR3: TGTGCCAGCAGTACTCGGGACAGGGGATTGAACACTGAAGCTTTCTTT.

CDR3 nucleotide sequence: TGTGCCAGCTCACCGGCGGCAGATACGCAGTATTTT. It codes for CASSPAADTQYF. This chain connects TRBV18 to TRBJ2-3; no reliable D call. The V end lost 3 bases, the J end lost 4 bases, and 5 bases lay between the germline ends. The CDR3 contains 12 residues. Germline values: CDR1 KGHSH, CDR2 LQKENI.

The rearrangement links TRBV4-3 to TRBJ1-2, with D possibly being TRBD1 (5 bases). The CDR3 length is 15 residues. V dropped 2 bases and J dropped 4 bases, with 14 bases sitting between them. Germline CDR1 and CDR2: LGHNA and YSLEER. The DNA for the CDR3 is TGCGCCAGCAGCCAACTAGATCAGGGCCCCTATGGCTACACCTTC. It translates to CASSQLDQGPYGYTF.

V and J are TRBV29-1 and TRBJ2-7; 8 bases agree with TRBD1. V lost 7 bases to trimming and J lost 3 bases; unmatched junction nucleotides: 14. Germline CDR1 reads SQVTM; CDR2 reads ANQGSEA. The CDR3 has 15 residues. CDR3 bases: TGCAGCGCCCGGACAGGGCCAACTGGGATCTACGAGCAGTACTTC. Amino acids: CSARTGPTGIYEQYF.

This rearrangement joins TRBV4-3 to TRBJ2-2; D gene uncertain. CDR3 length: 14 amino acids. Per the germline V gene, CDR1 is LGHNA and CDR2 is YSLEER. The ends were cut back, 1 base at V and 1 base at J, with 4 bases in the middle. The CDR3, as DNA: TGCGCCAGCAGCCAAGTCGGGAACACCGGGGAGCTGTTTTTT. Residues: CASSQVGNTGELFF.

The CDR3 loop is CASSVERGGREQYF. CDR3 DNA sequence: TGTGCCAGCAGTGTTGAGAGGGGGGGCCGCGAGCAGTACTTC. The rearrangement uses TRBV2 and TRBJ2-7; tentative D call: TRBD2 (7 bases). V lost 4 bases and J lost 6, with 16 bases in between. CDR1 and CDR2 (germline): SNHLY, FYNNEI. The CDR3 consists of 14 residues.

This chain links TRBV9 with TRBJ1-4, with unresolved D. CDR3 length: 14 residues. Germline V CDR1 and CDR2: SGDLS, YYNGEE. V lost 0 bases to trimming and J lost 8 bases, with 11 bases between them. CDR3 sequence reads: CASSVGSGREKLFF. CDR3 DNA sequence: TGTGCCAGCAGCGTAGGATCGGGGAGGGAAAAACTGTTTTTT.

This chain links TRBV15 with TRBJ2-1, with TRBD2 matching 11 bases. The V gene's germline CDR1 is LNHNV and CDR2 YYDKDF (reference sequence). V shed 0 bases, J shed 2 bases, and the junction held 9 bases outside the gene matches. This CDR3 is built from 19 residues. The CDR3 sequence: CATSRDWASGRFAYNEQFF. In DNA form, the CDR3 reads TGTGCCACCAGCAGAGATTGGGCTAGCGGGAGGTTCGCCTACAATGAGCAGTTCTTC.

This clone was detected only a few times. The chain recombines TRBV30 with TRBJ1-4, with D uncertain. The CDR3 is 15 residues long. The V gene lost 2 bases and the J gene lost 4 bases, with 14 bases spanning the gap. Germline V lookup: CDR1 GTSNPN, CDR2 SVGIG (reference sequence). CDR3 in amino acids: CAWSPGSGLNEKLFF. CDR3 DNA: TGTGCCTGGAGTCCCGGGAGCGGGCTTAATGAAAAACTGTTTTTT.

The chain combines TRBV27 with TRBJ2-1; TRBD1 matches 7 bases. V lost 5 bases to trimming and J lost 10 bases; unmatched junction nucleotides: 5. The germline V gene encodes CDR1 MNHEY and CDR2 SMNVEV (reference sequence). The CDR3 has 12 amino acids. This chain's CDR3 is CASSITGDEQFF. The CDR3 nucleotides read TGTGCCAGCAGTATAACAGGGGACGAGCAGTTCTTC.

V usage is TRBV4-2 and J usage is TRBJ2-7; TRBD2 matches 13 bases. The CDR3 consists of 16 residues. V lost 4 bases and J lost 4; bases outside the gene matches: 7. In germline, CDR1 is LGHNA, CDR2 YNFKEQ. The CDR3 reads CASSPGTSGDIYEQYF. The CDR3 DNA is TGTGCCAGCAGCCCCGGGACTAGCGGGGATATTTACGAGCAGTACTTC.

The V and J genes are TRBV14 and TRBJ2-3; TRBD1 is a possible D gene (6 bases). Trimming pared 4 bases from V and 3 bases from J, leaving 11 bases between. This CDR3 has 14 amino acids. Germline-derived CDR1 and CDR2 are SGHDN and FVKESK. The CDR3 reads CASSPPTGTDTQYF. The CDR3 DNA follows: TGTGCCAGCAGCCCGCCTACAGGGACAGATACGCAGTATTTT.

The chain recombines TRBV28 with TRBJ2-4; D gene unclear. Germline V lookup: CDR1 MDHEN, CDR2 SYDVKM. Between the trimmed V and J ends, which lost 5 bases and 6 bases, there was a span of 17 bases. CDR3 size: 15 residues. The CDR3 sequence: CASSQITETGNIQYF. Written as DNA, the CDR3 is TGTGCCAGCAGTCAGATCACAGAAACTGGAAACATTCAGTACTTC.

This chain connects TRBV6-5 to TRBJ1-5, with D possibly matching TRBD1 (6 bases). CDR3 length: 13 residues. The germline V and J ends were trimmed by 5 bases and 3 bases, with 8 bases remaining between them. Per the germline V gene, CDR1 is MNHEY and CDR2 is SVGAGI. CDR3 DNA: TGTGCCAGCAGTCGGACAGACAATCAGCCCCAGCATTTT. Its translation is CASSRTDNQPQHF.

This clone was observed a few times. This chain joins TRBV4-3 and TRBJ2-2, with D tentatively TRBD1 (6 bases). From germline, CDR1 is LGHNA and CDR2 YSLEER. V was clipped by 2 bases and J by 0 bases, with 13 bases between them. The CDR3 spans 17 residues. CDR3 protein: CASSQTGPGANTGELFF. DNA for the CDR3: TGCGCCAGCAGCCAAACAGGGCCCGGTGCGAACACCGGGGAGCTGTTTTTT.

The chain is built from TRBV29-1 and TRBJ2-7, with D perhaps TRBD1 (6 bases). The CDR3 has 11 residues. Trimming removed 4 bases at V and 6 bases at J, with 10 bases between. CDR1 SQVTM and CDR2 ANQGSEA come from the germline V gene. Written as DNA, the CDR3 is TGCAGCGTTGCTCAGGGGAGCGAGCAGTACTTC. Translated, it gives CSVAQGSEQYF.

V usage is TRBV15 and J usage is TRBJ2-7, with D perhaps matching TRBD2 (6 bases). V lost 3 bases, J lost 2 bases, and 17 bases lay in between. The germline V gene has CDR1 LNHNV and CDR2 YYDKDF (reference sequence). The CDR3 spans 16 residues. In DNA, the CDR3 is TGTGCCACCAGCAGTTCGGGGGACCCTAAACCCTACGAGCAGTACTTC. Translation: CATSSSGDPKPYEQYF.

This chain connects TRBV7-8 to TRBJ2-7; 11 nucleotides match TRBD2. Germline CDR1 reads SGHVS; CDR2 reads FQNEAQ. Trimming removed 5 bases from V and 4 bases from J; junction bases left unmatched: 10. The CDR3 length is 16 residues. CDR3 bases: TGTGCCAGCAGCCCCCGGGGACTAGCGGACGAATACGAGCAGTACTTC. Translation: CASSPRGLADEYEQYF. Full variable domain (outside the CDR3, taken from reference TRBV7-8 and TRBJ2-7): GAGVSQSPRYKVAKRGQDVALRCDPISGHVSLFWYQQALGQGPEFLTYFQNEAQLDKSGLPSDRFFAERPEGSVSTLKIQRTQQEDSAVYLCASSPRGLADEYEQYFGPGTRLTVT.

This clone came up once. The chain couples TRBV7-7 to TRBJ2-3, with 8 bases lining up with TRBD2. Looked up from germline, CDR1 is SSHAT and CDR2 is FNYEAQ (reference sequence). This CDR3 has 13 residues. V lost 4 bases and J lost 11; bases outside the gene matches: 8. The CDR3 sequence is CASSSGLGERQYF. As DNA, the CDR3 is TGTGCCAGCAGCTCGGGACTAGGAGAAAGGCAGTATTTT.

The chain links TRBV4-2 to TRBJ2-5; TRBD1 matches at 8 bases. The germline V gene has CDR1 LGHNA and CDR2 YNFKEQ. This CDR3 has 16 amino acids. Germline trimming cut 1 base from V and 6 bases from J; bases unmatched to any gene: 10. The CDR3 coding sequence is TGTGCCAGCAGCCAAGGGATTGCAGGGGGCGTAAAGACCCAGTACTTC. Encoded protein: CASSQGIAGGVKTQYF.

This clone appeared a single time. The chain has TRBV5-6 and TRBJ2-7; 8 positions agree with TRBD2. CDR1 and CDR2 (germline): SGHDT, YYEEEE. This CDR3 has 17 residues. Losses at the gene ends were 3 bases for V and 0 bases for J; bases not matched to a gene: 11. CDR3 sequence (DNA): TGTGCCAGCAGCTCCCCTGGGGGCGGGACTAGCTCCTACGAGCAGTACTTC. It is translated as CASSSPGGGTSSYEQYF.

Only a few counts were recorded for this clone. The CDR3 coding sequence is TGTGCCAGCAGCCGAGACGGGTATAGCAATCAGCCCCAGCATTTT. It is translated as CASSRDGYSNQPQHF. This chain links TRBV7-2 with TRBJ1-5; D call uncertain. The V gene lost 5 bases and the J gene lost 0 bases, with 11 bases spanning the gap. Germline-derived CDR1 and CDR2 are SGHTA and FQGNSA. This CDR3 is built from 15 residues. The whole variable domain, remainder taken from reference TRBV7-2 and TRBJ1-5, is GAGVSQSPSNKVTEKGKDVELRCDPISGHTALYWYRQSLGQGLEFLIYFQGNSAPDKSGLPSDRFSAERTGGSVSTLTIQRTQQEDSAVYLCASSRDGYSNQPQHFGDGTRLSIL.

The J gene is TRBJ2-1, the V gene TRBV18, with D hard to call. V lost 5 bases, J lost 7 bases, and 9 bases lay in between. The CDR3 spans 12 residues. Germline V lookup: CDR1 KGHSH, CDR2 LQKENI. The CDR3 bases are TGTGCCAGCTCAAGCAGGCAGAATGAGCAGTTCTTC. Protein: CASSSRQNEQFF.

The chain uses TRBV11-1 and TRBJ2-1; tentatively, D is TRBD2 (6 bases). The CDR3 sequence is 16 residues long. V was shortened by 2 bases and J by 2 bases, with 13 bases between the two germline ends. Germline values: CDR1 SGHAT, CDR2 FQDESV (reference sequence). CDR3 sequence: CASSLNGRFPYNEQFF. The CDR3 DNA reads as TGTGCCAGCAGCTTAAACGGGAGATTCCCCTACAATGAGCAGTTCTTC.

For the CDR3, the DNA is TGTGCCAGCAGCTTAGCCTCAGAGACCCAGTACTTC. Its protein product is CASSLASETQYF. The chain recombines TRBV7-6 with TRBJ2-5, with D unresolved. CDR1 and CDR2 (germline): SGHVS, FNYEAQ. This CDR3 has 12 residues. V lost 0 bases and J lost 4, with 3 bases in between. Combining the CDR3 with reference TRBV7-6 and TRBJ2-5 gives the whole variable domain GAGVSQSPRYKVTKRGQDVALRCDPISGHVSLYWYRQALGQGPEFLTYFNYEAQQDKSGLPNDRFSAERPEGSISTLTIQRTEQRDSAMYRCASSLASETQYFGPGTRLLVL.

V gene TRBV5-6 combines with J gene TRBJ2-1; tentatively, D is TRBD1 (5 bases). Per the germline V gene, CDR1 is SGHDT and CDR2 is YYEEEE. The CDR3 has 15 residues. Trimming pared 1 base from V and 8 bases from J, leaving 16 bases between. The CDR3 sequence is CASSLRRPQGDEQFF. CDR3 sequence (DNA): TGTGCCAGCAGCTTGAGGAGACCGCAAGGGGATGAGCAGTTCTTC.

The rearrangement uses TRBV5-1 and TRBJ1-4, with 7 bases aligning to TRBD1. The CDR3 length is 16 residues. The V gene end was trimmed by 4 bases and the J gene end by 0 bases; junction bases not matched to a gene: 6. Germline loops: CDR1 SGHRS, CDR2 YFSETQ. The CDR3 DNA reads as TGCGCCAGCAGCGCGACCGGGACAGCAACTAATGAAAAACTGTTTTTT. This translates into CASSATGTATNEKLFF.